Presented here are 22 T cell receptor beta chains from one specimen sequenced in a study of T-cell reconstitution after alpha-beta-depleted transplantation in children. The TCRbeta library was prepared with unique molecular identifiers. One entry per CDR3 protein, called by TCRdb with MiXCR from the PCR reads. The table includes around 410,000 distinct CDR3 sequences, approximately 10% detected once. Sequences were derived from PBMCs from the stem cell graft donor, sampled from the stem cell graft. Every receptor here comes from a human donor who donated a stem cell graft to a child with acute myeloid leukemia.

This clonotype was detected only a few times. This sequence joins TRBV6-5 and TRBJ2-5, with a possible D match to TRBD1 (5 bases). Germline values: CDR1 MNHEY, CDR2 SVGAGI. This CDR3 has 15 residues. With 3 bases removed from V and 4 bases from J, the gap between germline ends came to 15 bases. As DNA, the CDR3 is TGTGCCAGCAGTTATGTCCAGGGTCACCTAGAGACCCAGTACTTC. Translation gives CASSYVQGHLETQYF.

This clonotype was detected ten times or more. V usage is TRBV6-5 and J usage is TRBJ1-1; unclear D gene. Trimming removed 2 bases at V and 5 bases at J, with 6 bases between. CDR1 MNHEY and CDR2 SVGAGI come from the germline V gene. CDR3 length: 12 amino acids. The CDR3 DNA reads TGTGCCAGCAGTTACGGGGATACTGAAGCTTTCTTT. Amino acids: CASSYGDTEAFF.

The V gene is TRBV14, the J gene TRBJ2-1; the D is unclear. Germline V gives CDR1 SGHDN, CDR2 FVKESK. V was trimmed by 6 bases and J by 7 bases, leaving 7 bases between them. This CDR3 comprises 11 residues. The CDR3 here is CASSLQNEQFF. CDR3 sequence (DNA): TGTGCCAGCAGTCTTCAGAATGAGCAGTTCTTC.

This chain uses TRBV6-2 or TRBV6-3 with TRBJ1-2; tentative D call: TRBD1 (5 bases). This CDR3 is 15 amino acids long. CDR1 MNHEY and CDR2 SVGEGT come from the germline V gene. The V gene lost 0 bases and the J gene lost 4 bases, with 12 bases spanning the gap. The CDR3 nucleotides are TGTGCCAGCAGTTACTCGACGGCAGGGTCCTATGGCTACACCTTC. Translation: CASSYSTAGSYGYTF.

This chain joins TRBV29-1 and TRBJ2-1; no clear D gene. Trimming took off 2 bases at V and 7 bases at J, with 9 bases between the two ends. This CDR3 has 12 residues. The germline CDR1 and CDR2 sequences are SQVTM and ANQGSEA. CDR3: CSVEYRQNEQFF. CDR3 coding DNA: TGCAGCGTTGAATATCGGCAGAATGAGCAGTTCTTC.

The table lists this clonotype with many counts. The chain links TRBV5-1 to TRBJ2-5; TRBD1 matches at 11 bases. The CDR3 sequence is 15 residues long. CDR1 and CDR2 from the germline V gene are SGHRS and YFSETQ. V lost 5 bases to trimming and J lost 5 bases; unmatched junction nucleotides: 8. CDR3 DNA: TGCGCCAGCAGAAGGGACAGGGGGATTAGGGAGACCCAGTACTTC. As protein: CASRRDRGIRETQYF.

The sample holds a few counts of this clonotype. The chain has TRBV29-1 and TRBJ2-4; D might be TRBD2 (5 bases). The V gene lost 2 bases and the J gene lost 9 bases, with 17 bases spanning the gap. CDR3 length: 14 residues. CDR1 and CDR2 (germline): SQVTM, ANQGSEA. Written as DNA, the CDR3 is TGCAGCGTTGAAAGCGGAGGCAGGTTAGGCATTCAGTACTTC. Amino acid sequence: CSVESGGRLGIQYF.

The V and J genes are TRBV5-1 and TRBJ2-5, with D possibly TRBD2 on 5 matching bases. Germline CDR1 reads SGHRS; CDR2 reads YFSETQ. V gave up 5 bases and J gave up 0 bases, with 8 bases separating them. The CDR3 runs to 13 residues. The CDR3: CASRAGNQETQYF. The CDR3 nucleotides read TGCGCCAGCAGAGCCGGGAACCAAGAGACCCAGTACTTC.

This clonotype was recorded a few times. The chain is built from TRBV6-1 and TRBJ2-3; TRBD1 might be the D (5 bases). The CDR3 loop spans 15 amino acids. Trimming removed 7 bases at V and 0 bases at J, with 14 bases between. CDR1 MNHNS and CDR2 SASEGT come from the germline V gene. In DNA form, the CDR3 reads TGTGCCAGCAAGCAGGGATCCTCTAGCACAGATACGCAGTATTTT. Translation gives CASKQGSSSTDTQYF.

This clonotype was counted at least ten times. This chain joins TRBV18 and TRBJ2-5; a weak D match, TRBD1 (5 bases). V lost 2 bases to trimming and J lost 3 bases, with 7 bases between them. Germline V gene lookup returns CDR1 KGHSH and CDR2 LQKENI. The CDR3 is made up of 13 amino acids. Here the CDR3 reads CASSPRGKETQYF. The CDR3 DNA is TGTGCCAGCTCACCAAGGGGAAAAGAGACCCAGTACTTC.

In this sample, this clonotype turned up many times. The rearrangement links TRBV4-1 to TRBJ1-6, with D possibly matching TRBD1 (5 bases). Germline V gene data show CDR1 as MGHRA and CDR2 as YSYEKL. The CDR3 runs 16 residues. The V gene lost 0 bases and the J gene lost 8 bases, with 14 bases spanning the gap. The CDR3 loop is CASSQDLMGVDSPLHF. Here the CDR3 DNA reads TGCGCCAGCAGCCAAGATCTTATGGGGGTTGATTCACCCCTCCACTTT.

This sequence joins TRBV29-1 and TRBJ2-7; D call uncertain. V lost 4 bases, J lost 0 bases, and 13 bases lay in between. This CDR3 region has 14 residues. Germline V gene lookup returns CDR1 SQVTM and CDR2 ANQGSEA. CDR3 protein: CSVAWRLSSYEQYF. In nucleotides, the CDR3 is TGCAGCGTTGCTTGGCGGTTAAGCTCCTACGAGCAGTACTTC.

The CDR3 nucleotides are TGTGCCAGCTCACCACCGGCCGGGGAGAACTACAATGAGCAGTTCTTC. Its protein product is CASSPPAGENYNEQFF. The V and J genes are TRBV18 and TRBJ2-1; D is perhaps TRBD2 (5 bases). CDR1 and CDR2 (germline): KGHSH, LQKENI. The CDR3 is 16 residues long. The V gene lost 0 bases and the J gene lost 3 bases, with 12 bases spanning the gap.

Comment on this clonotype: One end of the junction is discordant with germline, which a read error may explain. CDR3 nucleotides: TGCAGTGCTGGCTCAACCACCAGTCTCTACGAGCACTACTTC. This sequence encodes CSAGSTTSLYEHYF. The chain recombines TRBV20-1 with TRBJ2-7; D ambiguous. CDR1 is DFQATT, CDR2 SNEGSKA, per germline (reference sequence). This CDR3 spans 14 amino acids.

This clonotype has a handful of counts. The rearrangement uses TRBV20-1 and TRBJ1-2; D is undetermined. This CDR3 comprises 14 residues. V was clipped by 0 bases and J by 4 bases, with 12 bases between them. CDR1 is DFQATT and CDR2 is SNEGSKA in the germline V gene (reference sequence). The CDR3 here is CSARDRTASYGYTF. CDR3 in DNA: TGCAGTGCTAGAGACCGGACTGCCTCCTATGGCTACACCTTC.

The V call is TRBV4-1, the J call TRBJ1-1; 10 bases align to TRBD1. The junction had 5 bases not matched to a gene; V was cut back by 1 base and J by 0 bases. CDR1 MGHRA and CDR2 YSYEKL come from the germline V gene. The length of the CDR3 is 17 residues. The CDR3 reads CASSQGGQGHMNTEAFF. Written as DNA, the CDR3 is TGCGCCAGCAGCCAAGGGGGACAGGGGCACATGAACACTGAAGCTTTCTTT.

The rearrangement uses TRBV4-2 and TRBJ2-1, with D perhaps matching TRBD1 (6 bases). This CDR3 contains 16 residues. The V gene lost 1 base and the J gene lost 4 bases, with 14 bases spanning the gap. Germline V gene data show CDR1 as LGHNA and CDR2 as YNFKEQ. The CDR3: CASSQAVGQGYNEQFF. CDR3 bases: TGTGCCAGCAGCCAAGCTGTGGGGCAGGGGTACAATGAGCAGTTCTTC.

This clonotype came up a few times. This chain uses TRBV6-1 with TRBJ2-2; D ambiguous. The CDR3 is 13 residues long. V was trimmed by 7 bases and J by 6 bases, leaving 12 bases between them. Germline CDR1 is MNHNS and CDR2 is SASEGT. CDR3 protein: CASKQSFAGELFF. CDR3 nucleotides: TGTGCCAGCAAACAAAGTTTCGCCGGGGAGCTGTTTTTT.

This clonotype was recorded a few times. This chain joins TRBV20-1 and TRBJ1-2; a weak D match, TRBD1 (6 bases). In germline, CDR1 is DFQATT, CDR2 SNEGSKA (reference sequence). Trimming removed 6 bases at V and 3 bases at J, with 11 bases between. The CDR3 sequence is 12 residues long. The DNA of the CDR3 is TGCAGTGCCCTGGACAGATACTATGGCTACACCTTC. Translation: CSALDRYYGYTF.

This clonotype showed up just a few times. The CDR3 region is CASSPLGAGVWETQYF. In DNA form, the CDR3 reads TGCGCCAGCAGCCCACTAGGGGCGGGAGTCTGGGAGACCCAGTACTTC. The rearrangement joins TRBV5-1 to TRBJ2-5; 7 bases fit TRBD2. The CDR3 consists of 16 residues. V gave up 4 bases and J gave up 5 bases; unmatched junction bases: 14. In germline, CDR1 is SGHRS, CDR2 YFSETQ.

The gene calls are TRBV10-2 and TRBJ2-5; a possible D gene is TRBD2 (5 bases). The V end was cut by 4 bases, the J end by 3 bases, with 9 bases between. The CDR3 is made up of 13 amino acids. Germline assignment: CDR1 WSHSY and CDR2 SAAADI. The CDR3 sequence: CASSVLREETQYF. CDR3 nucleotide sequence: TGCGCCAGCAGTGTACTGAGGGAAGAGACCCAGTACTTC.

This CDR3 reads CSAKPGSSYNEQFF. The CDR3 DNA follows: TGCAGTGCTAAACCTGGTAGCTCCTACAATGAGCAGTTCTTC. This sequence joins TRBV20-1 and TRBJ2-1; D unresolved. Between the trimmed V and J ends, which lost 4 bases and 0 bases, there was a span of 10 bases. CDR3 length: 14 residues. Per germline, CDR1 DFQATT and CDR2 SNEGSKA (reference sequence).